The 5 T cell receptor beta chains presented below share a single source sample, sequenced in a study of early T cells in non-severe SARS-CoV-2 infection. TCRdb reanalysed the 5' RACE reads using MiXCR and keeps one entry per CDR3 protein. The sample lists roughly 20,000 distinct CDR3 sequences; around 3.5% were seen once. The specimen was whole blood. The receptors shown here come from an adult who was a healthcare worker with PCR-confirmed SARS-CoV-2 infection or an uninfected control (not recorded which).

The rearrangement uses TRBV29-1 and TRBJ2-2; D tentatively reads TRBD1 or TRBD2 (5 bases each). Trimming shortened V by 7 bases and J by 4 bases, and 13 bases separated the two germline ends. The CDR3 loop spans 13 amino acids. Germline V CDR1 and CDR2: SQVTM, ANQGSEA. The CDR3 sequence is CSAQVGVTGELFF. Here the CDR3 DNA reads TGCAGCGCCCAAGTGGGGGTCACCGGGGAGCTGTTTTTT.

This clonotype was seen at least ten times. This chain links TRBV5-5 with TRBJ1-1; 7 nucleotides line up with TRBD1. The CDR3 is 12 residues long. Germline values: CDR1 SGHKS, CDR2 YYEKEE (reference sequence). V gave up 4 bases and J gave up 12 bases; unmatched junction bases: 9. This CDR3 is CASSPTGLDPFF. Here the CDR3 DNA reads TGTGCCAGCAGCCCGACAGGGCTGGATCCTTTCTTT.

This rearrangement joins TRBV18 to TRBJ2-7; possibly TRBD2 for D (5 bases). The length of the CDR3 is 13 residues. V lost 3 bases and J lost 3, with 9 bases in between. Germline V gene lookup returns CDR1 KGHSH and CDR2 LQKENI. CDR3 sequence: CASSPDGGYEQYF. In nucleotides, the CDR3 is TGTGCCAGCTCACCGGACGGAGGCTACGAGCAGTACTTC. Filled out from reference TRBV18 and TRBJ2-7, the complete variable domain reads NAGVMQNPRHLVRRRGQEARLRCSPMKGHSHVYWYRQLPEEGLKFMVYLQKENIIDESGMPKERFSAEFPKEGPSILRIQQVVRGDSAAYFCASSPDGGYEQYFGPGTRLTVT.

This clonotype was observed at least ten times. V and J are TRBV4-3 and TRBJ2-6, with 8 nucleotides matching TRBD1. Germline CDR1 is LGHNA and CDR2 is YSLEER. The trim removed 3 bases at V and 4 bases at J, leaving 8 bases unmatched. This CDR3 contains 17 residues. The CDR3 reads CASSHPGQGSGANVLTF. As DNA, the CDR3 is TGCGCCAGCAGCCACCCCGGACAGGGATCAGGGGCCAACGTCCTGACTTTC.

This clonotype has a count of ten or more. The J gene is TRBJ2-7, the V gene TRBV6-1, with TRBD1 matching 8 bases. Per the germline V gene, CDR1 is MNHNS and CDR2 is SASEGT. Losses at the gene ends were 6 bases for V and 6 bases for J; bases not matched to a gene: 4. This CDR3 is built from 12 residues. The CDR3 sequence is CASRGTGPEQYF. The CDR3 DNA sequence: TGTGCCAGCAGGGGGACAGGCCCCGAGCAGTACTTC.